The T cell receptor beta chain described here comes from a study of cytomegalovirus exposure and HLA in healthy donors. 60 Vbeta and 13 Jbeta primers were used in PCR. Some clones are missing from TCRdb's copy, which holds only in-frame ones; the method was immunoSEQ multiplex PCR. The data show about 140,000 clones, with 87% seen just once and roughly 5% held by the top ten. Germline values: CDR1 SEHNR, CDR2 FQNEAQ (reference sequence). The V and J ends lost 2 bases and 2 bases respectively, with 7 bases between them. CDR3 length: 15 amino acids. This TCR derives from a woman in her twenties or thirties in good health and CMV-seronegative. Sequencing was done on a sample of PBMCs. The chain uses TRBV7-9 and TRBJ1-6; D may be TRBD1 (6 bases). CDR3 protein: CASSLRTAYNSPLHF. The CDR3 bases are TGTGCCAGCAGCTTAAGGACAGCCTATAATTCACCCCTCCACTTT.